These 23 T cell receptor beta chains were sequenced from one sample in a study of cytomegalovirus exposure and HLA in healthy donors. The PCR had 60 Vbeta and 13 Jbeta primers. TCRdb's copy holds only in-frame clones and misses some; the assay was immunoSEQ multiplex PCR. The table includes about 130,000 clones, nearly 85% detected once. Material: PBMCs. These receptors all come from a boy under 18 in good health and CMV-seronegative.

The chain has TRBV6-5 and TRBJ2-1; 12 bases are a match to TRBD2. The CDR3 totals 15 residues. Per germline, CDR1 MNHEY and CDR2 SVGAGI. V gave up 6 bases and J gave up 9 bases; unmatched junction bases: 9. The CDR3 region is CASSETLTSGGEQFF. The CDR3 bases are TGTGCCAGCAGCGAAACCCTGACTAGCGGGGGTGAGCAGTTCTTC.

The CDR3 here is CASSFLSEKETQYF. Written as DNA, the CDR3 is TGTGCCAGCAGCTTTCTAAGCGAAAAAGAGACCCAGTACTTC. This rearrangement joins TRBV13 to TRBJ2-5; D call uncertain. The germline V gene encodes CDR1 PRHDT and CDR2 FYEKMQ (reference sequence). The V end was cut by 3 bases, the J end by 3 bases, with 11 bases between. The CDR3 covers 14 residues. The variable domain in full, completed from reference TRBV13 and TRBJ2-5, reads AAGVIQSPRHLIKEKRETATLKCYPIPRHDTVYWYQQGPGQDPQFLISFYEKMQSDKGSIPDRFSAQQFSDYHSELNMSSLELGDSALYFCASSFLSEKETQYFGPGTRLLVL.

This rearrangement joins TRBV9 to TRBJ2-7; D is ambiguous. V was pared by 4 bases and J by 5 bases, with 13 bases between. The CDR3 spans 13 residues. Germline V gene data show CDR1 as SGDLS and CDR2 as YYNGEE. The DNA for the CDR3 is TGTGCCAGCAGCCTATCAACACGGGACGAGCAGTACTTC. It is translated as CASSLSTRDEQYF.

V is TRBV19 and J is TRBJ2-1, with 8 bases lining up with TRBD2. The J segment lost 6 bases and the V segment lost 6 bases, leaving 10 bases of the junction unmatched. The CDR3 length is 15 residues. In germline, CDR1 is LNHDA, CDR2 SQIVND (reference sequence). The CDR3 nucleotides read TGTGCCAGTAGATTAGCGGGGCCCTTCGGCAATGAGCAGTTCTTC. Protein: CASRLAGPFGNEQFF.

The V gene is TRBV18, the J gene TRBJ2-7; tentatively, D is TRBD2 (6 bases). V was cut by 4 bases and J by 3 bases, with 13 bases left in between. The CDR3 covers 14 residues. CDR1 is KGHSH and CDR2 is LQKENI in the germline V gene. CDR3 region: CASSLAASSYEQYF. The CDR3 DNA follows: TGTGCCAGCTCACTAGCGGCCTCGAGCTACGAGCAGTACTTC.

V gene TRBV29-1 combines with J gene TRBJ2-3; maybe TRBD1 (6 bases). Germline CDR1 reads SQVTM; CDR2 reads ANQGSEA. The length of the CDR3 is 13 residues. V was pared by 6 bases and J by 3 bases, with 13 bases between. The CDR3 sequence: CSVPYRDTDTQYF. CDR3 coding DNA: TGCAGCGTGCCATACAGGGATACAGATACGCAGTATTTT.

This clone is a singleton in its sample. V and J are TRBV4-1 and TRBJ1-4; TRBD1 matches at 9 bases. The CDR3 spans 16 residues. Germline V lookup: CDR1 MGHRA, CDR2 YSYEKL. After removal of 5 bases from V and 4 bases from J, the junction contained 8 bases not matched to a gene. DNA of the CDR3: TGCGCCAGCAGCTACTCGGGGACAGGGCTTAATGAAAAACTGTTTTTT. Protein product: CASSYSGTGLNEKLFF.

The rearrangement links TRBV7-9 to TRBJ2-1, with 7 bases matching TRBD1. The V and J ends lost 5 bases and 5 bases, in that order; junction bases with no gene match: 12. The germline V gene has CDR1 SEHNR and CDR2 FQNEAQ (reference sequence). The CDR3 extends over 16 amino acids. CDR3 residues: CASSQGWQGDNNEQFF. The CDR3 DNA reads as TGTGCCAGCAGCCAAGGTTGGCAGGGGGATAACAATGAGCAGTTCTTC.

This chain uses TRBV5-1 with TRBJ2-1; 11 positions match TRBD1. J gave up 9 bases and V 7 bases, and 6 bases lay outside the gene matches. The CDR3 is made up of 13 amino acids. Germline CDR1 SGHRS, CDR2 YFSETQ. CDR3 residues: CASRTGTGGEQFF. In DNA, the CDR3 is TGCGCCAGCCGAACCGGGACAGGGGGTGAGCAGTTCTTC.

The V call is TRBV19, the J call TRBJ1-2, with 9 bases that match TRBD1. This CDR3 contains 13 residues. After removal of 6 bases from V and 4 bases from J, the junction contained 3 bases not matched to a gene. Looked up from germline, CDR1 is LNHDA and CDR2 is SQIVND (reference sequence). The DNA of the CDR3 is TGTGCCAGTAGGGGGACAGGGAGCTATGGCTACACCTTC. Translating gives CASRGTGSYGYTF.

With respect to this clone: Other DNA sequences within the sample encode an identical CDR3. The rearrangement uses TRBV4-1 and TRBJ2-7; no clear D. Germline-derived CDR1 and CDR2 are MGHRA and YSYEKL. The CDR3 spans 12 residues. V lost 3 bases to trimming and J lost 7 bases, with 10 bases between them. DNA for the CDR3: TGCGCCAGCAGCCAGGGCACCGGTGAGCAGTACTTC. This gives the protein CASSQGTGEQYF.

The V call is TRBV6-4, the J call TRBJ2-1; 10 positions agree with TRBD2. The J segment lost 2 bases and the V segment lost 2 bases, leaving 6 bases of the junction unmatched. The germline V gene has CDR1 MRHNA and CDR2 SNTAGT. The CDR3 runs 17 residues. CDR3 bases: TGTGCCAGCAGTGACAAGGCTAGCGGGGGCCCCTACAATGAGCAGTTCTTC. Translating gives CASSDKASGGPYNEQFF.

The genes are TRBV5-8 and TRBJ2-7; TRBD1 is a possible D gene (6 bases). The V end was cut by 0 bases, the J end by 4 bases, with 20 bases between. The germline V gene encodes CDR1 SGHTS and CDR2 YDEGEE. This CDR3 comprises 17 residues. The CDR3 reads CASSLGLGRGVPYEQYF. The CDR3 nucleotides read TGTGCCAGCAGCTTGGGCTTGGGCAGGGGTGTTCCGTACGAGCAGTACTTC.

As regards this clone: An end of the junction does not agree with germline; a read error may underlie this. This sequence joins TRBV5-1 and TRBJ2-3, with a weak D call TRBD2 (5 bases). CDR1 and CDR2 from the germline V gene are SGHRS and YFSETQ. The CDR3 loop spans 15 amino acids. The CDR3 DNA reads as TGCGCCAGCAGTTTGGCCACCGGGGGCACAGATACGCAGTATTTT. Amino acid sequence: CASSLATGGTDTQYF.

The rearrangement joins TRBV10-3 to TRBJ1-1; TRBD1 is a possible D gene (6 bases). The CDR3 runs to 15 residues. The germline V gene encodes CDR1 ENHRY and CDR2 SYGVKD. V gave up 2 bases and J gave up 4 bases, with 14 bases separating them. The CDR3 DNA follows: TGTGCCATCAGTGAGACAGGGACGTTGGGCACTGAAGCTTTCTTT. Protein: CAISETGTLGTEAFF.

The chain is built from TRBV30 and TRBJ1-6; the match to TRBD1 covers 7 bases. Germline V gene data show CDR1 as GTSNPN and CDR2 as SVGIG (reference sequence). The CDR3 loop spans 13 amino acids. The trim removed 3 bases at V and 9 bases at J, leaving 5 bases unmatched. The DNA of the CDR3 is TGTGCCTGGAGATTAGGGGGCAGTTCACCCCTCCACTTT. Amino acids: CAWRLGGSSPLHF. The whole variable domain, remainder taken from reference TRBV30 and TRBJ1-6, is SQTIHQWPATLVQPVGSPLSLECTVEGTSNPNLYWYRQAAGRGLQLLFYSVGIGQISSEVPQNLSASRPQDRQFILSSKKLLLSDSGFYLCAWRLGGSSPLHFGNGTRLTVT.

The chain couples TRBV4-1 to TRBJ2-3; 10 nucleotides agree with TRBD2. This CDR3 region has 15 residues. The junction had 3 bases not matched to a gene; V was cut back by 4 bases and J by 2 bases. Looked up from germline, CDR1 is MGHRA and CDR2 is YSYEKL. The CDR3 DNA reads TGCGCCAGCAGCCTCACTAGCGGGAACACAGATACGCAGTATTTT. This encodes CASSLTSGNTDTQYF.

The chain has TRBV2 and TRBJ1-4, with 10 bases identical to TRBD1. The CDR3 has 14 amino acids. The V gene end was trimmed by 5 bases and the J gene end by 8 bases; junction bases not matched to a gene: 5. The germline V gene has CDR1 SNHLY and CDR2 FYNNEI. The CDR3 DNA is TGTGCCAGCAGTAGGGGACAGGGGAGGGAAAAACTGTTTTTT. Translation: CASSRGQGREKLFF.

V usage is TRBV6-5 and J usage is TRBJ2-7, with 7 bases fitting TRBD1. The CDR3 covers 14 residues. The V segment lost 7 bases and the J segment 3 bases; nucleotides outside the gene matches: 9. Germline CDR1 and CDR2: MNHEY and SVGAGI. The CDR3 is CASNRQGAIYEQYF. CDR3 sequence (DNA): TGTGCCAGCAACCGACAGGGAGCTATCTACGAGCAGTACTTC.

V is TRBV19 and J is TRBJ2-7; D unclear. The germline V gene has CDR1 LNHDA and CDR2 SQIVND (reference sequence). The germline V and J ends were trimmed by 4 bases and 3 bases, with 13 bases remaining between them. The CDR3 consists of 14 residues. The CDR3 nucleotides are TGTGCCAGTAGTAACGACAAGGAAGGCTACGAGCAGTACTTC. Protein sequence: CASSNDKEGYEQYF.

This clone was recorded a few times. J is TRBJ2-2 and V is TRBV5-4; D gene uncertain. This CDR3 has 13 residues. CDR1 is SGHNT and CDR2 is YYREEE in the germline V gene (reference sequence). Trimming took off 3 bases at V and 2 bases at J, with 5 bases between the two ends. CDR3 amino acids: CASSYSNTGELFF. The CDR3 DNA follows: TGTGCCAGCAGCTACTCTAACACCGGGGAGCTGTTTTTT. The full variable domain, in which reference TRBV5-4 and TRBJ2-2 provide the parts outside the CDR3, is ETGVTQSPTHLIKTRGQQVTLRCSSQSGHNTVSWYQQALGQGPQFIFQYYREEENGRGNFPPRFSGLQFPNYSSELNVNALELDDSALYLCASSYSNTGELFFGEGSRLTVL.

The rearrangement uses TRBV7-3 and TRBJ2-7; D perhaps matches TRBD2 (5 bases). CDR1 SGHTA and CDR2 FQGTGA come from the germline V gene. V was clipped by 6 bases and J by 3 bases, with 12 bases between them. The CDR3 spans 13 residues. The CDR3 protein is CASSQGRGYEQYF. Written as DNA, the CDR3 is TGTGCCAGCAGTCAAGGACGGGGCTACGAGCAGTACTTC.

The sample holds a few counts of this clone. V gene TRBV7-8 combines with J gene TRBJ1-5, with D maybe TRBD1 (5 bases). Between the trimmed V and J ends, which lost 1 base and 4 bases, there was a span of 11 bases. CDR1 is SGHVS, CDR2 FQNEAQ, per germline. The CDR3 consists of 15 residues. The CDR3 DNA reads as TGTGCCAGCAGCTTAGGGAGACAGCTAAATCAGCCCCAGCATTTT. Its protein is CASSLGRQLNQPQHF.